This T cell receptor (beta chain) appears in the sequencing data of a study of CXCR3-negative and CXCR3-positive naive CD8 T cells. With respect to this clonotype: The antigen remains undetermined.

TRB cDNA was prepared as libraries by UMI-labeled 5' RACE. No DNA is given; TCRdb re-called the 5' RACE reads and lists each CDR3 protein once. The repertoire table contains about 110,000 distinct CDR3 sequences. Germline loops: CDR1 SQVTM, CDR2 ANQGSEA. CDR3 size: 14 residues. Study-level findings and limits: Naive cells that were CXCR3-positive had more hydrophobic TRB CDR3s (compared with CXCR3-negative naive cells).

The sequence derives from a human donor in good health. Some clones in this sample may be carry-over from other donors' samples. The chain couples TRBV29-1 to TRBJ1-1; TCRdb's D call of TRBD1 is untestable without DNA. Material: naive CXCR3+ CD8+ T cells from blood. Subset indicated: CD45RO-CCR7+CD27+CD95- naive CD8+ T cells expressing CXCR3 (TNR3+). CDR3 amino acids: CSVDTGQINTEAFF. The full variable domain, with the rest looked up from reference TRBV29-1 and TRBJ1-1, is SAVISQKPSRDICQRGTSLTIQCQVDSQVTMMFWYRQQPGQSLTLIATANQGSEATYESGFVIDKFPISRPNLTFSTLTVSNMSPEDSSIYLCSVDTGQINTEAFFGQGTRLTVV.